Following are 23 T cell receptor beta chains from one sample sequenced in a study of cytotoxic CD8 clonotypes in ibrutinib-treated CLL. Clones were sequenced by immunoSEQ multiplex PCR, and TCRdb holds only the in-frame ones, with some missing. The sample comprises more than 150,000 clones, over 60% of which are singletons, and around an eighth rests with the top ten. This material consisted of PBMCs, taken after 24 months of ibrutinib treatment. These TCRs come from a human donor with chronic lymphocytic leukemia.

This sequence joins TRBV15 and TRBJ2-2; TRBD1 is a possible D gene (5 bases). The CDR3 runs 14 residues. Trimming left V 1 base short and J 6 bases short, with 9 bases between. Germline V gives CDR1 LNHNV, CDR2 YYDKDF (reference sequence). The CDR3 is CATSRGQGAGELFF. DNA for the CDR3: TGTGCCACCAGCAGAGGGCAGGGCGCCGGGGAGCTGTTTTTT. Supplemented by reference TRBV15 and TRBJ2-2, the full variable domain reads DAMVIQNPRYQVTQFGKPVTLSCSQTLNHNVMYWYQQKSSQAPKLLFHYYDKDFNNEADTPDNFQSRRPNTSFCFLDIRSPGLGDTAMYLCATSRGQGAGELFFGEGSRLTVL.

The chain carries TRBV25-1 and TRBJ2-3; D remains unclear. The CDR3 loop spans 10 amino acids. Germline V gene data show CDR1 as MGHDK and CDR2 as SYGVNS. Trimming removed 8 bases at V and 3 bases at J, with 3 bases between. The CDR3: CASATDTQYF. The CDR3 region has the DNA TGTGCCAGCGCGACAGATACGCAGTATTTT.

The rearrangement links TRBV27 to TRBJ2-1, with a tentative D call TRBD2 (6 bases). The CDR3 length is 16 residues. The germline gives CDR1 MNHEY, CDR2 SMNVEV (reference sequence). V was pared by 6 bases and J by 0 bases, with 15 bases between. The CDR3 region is CASRSGTLSSYNEQFF. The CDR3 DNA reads TGTGCCAGCAGGTCCGGGACTCTGAGCTCCTACAATGAGCAGTTCTTC.

The CDR3, as DNA: TGTGCCAGCAGTTTACCTAGAAACAATGAGCAGTTCTTC. As protein: CASSLPRNNEQFF. The rearrangement uses TRBV28 and TRBJ2-1; no clear D. V lost 2 bases and J lost 5, with 7 bases in between. This CDR3 is built from 13 residues. Looked up from germline, CDR1 is MDHEN and CDR2 is SYDVKM.

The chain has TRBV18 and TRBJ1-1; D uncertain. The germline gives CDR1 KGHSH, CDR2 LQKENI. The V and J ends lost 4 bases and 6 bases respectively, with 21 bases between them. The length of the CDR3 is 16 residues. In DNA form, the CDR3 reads TGTGCCAGCTCACGCCGGGTCGAATCTGAGGGATCTGAAGCTTTCTTT. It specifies CASSRRVESEGSEAFF.

The CDR3, as DNA: TGTGCCAGCAGCTTAGAGGCTAGCGGCCGCTACGAGCAGTACTTC. This translates into CASSLEASGRYEQYF. The rearrangement joins TRBV11-2 to TRBJ2-7; 7 bases align to TRBD2. The CDR3 has 15 residues. The trim removed 0 bases at V and 3 bases at J, leaving 5 bases unmatched. Germline values: CDR1 SGHAT, CDR2 FQNNGV.

As DNA, the CDR3 is TGTGCCAGCGGCGGGGTGACTAATGAAAAACTGTTTTTT. It translates to CASGGVTNEKLFF. This chain connects TRBV7-8 to TRBJ1-4; no firm D call. Germline V gene sequence: CDR1 SGHVS, CDR2 FQNEAQ. This CDR3 contains 13 residues. V was pared by 8 bases and J by 2 bases, with 9 bases between. Combining the CDR3 with reference TRBV7-8 and TRBJ1-4 gives the whole variable domain GAGVSQSPRYKVAKRGQDVALRCDPISGHVSLFWYQQALGQGPEFLTYFQNEAQLDKSGLPSDRFFAERPEGSVSTLKIQRTQQEDSAVYLCASGGVTNEKLFFGSGTQLSVL.

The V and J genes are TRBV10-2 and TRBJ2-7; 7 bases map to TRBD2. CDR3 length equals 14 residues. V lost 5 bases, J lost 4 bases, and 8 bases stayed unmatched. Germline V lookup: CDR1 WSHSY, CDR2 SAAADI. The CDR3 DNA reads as TGCGCCAGCAGTAACGCGGGAGCGGGGTACGAGCAGTACTTC. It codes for CASSNAGAGYEQYF.

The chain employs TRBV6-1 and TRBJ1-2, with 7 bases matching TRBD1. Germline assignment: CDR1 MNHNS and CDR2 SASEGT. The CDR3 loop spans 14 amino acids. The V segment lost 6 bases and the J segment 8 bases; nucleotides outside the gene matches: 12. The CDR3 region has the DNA TGTGCCAGCAGCCGAGACAGGGAAGGGTTGGGCTACACCTTC. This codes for CASSRDREGLGYTF.

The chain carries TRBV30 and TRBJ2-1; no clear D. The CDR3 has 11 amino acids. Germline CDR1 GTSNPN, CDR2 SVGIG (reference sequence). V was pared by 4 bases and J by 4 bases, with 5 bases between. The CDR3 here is CAWNWYNEQFF. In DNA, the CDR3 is TGTGCCTGGAATTGGTACAATGAGCAGTTCTTC.

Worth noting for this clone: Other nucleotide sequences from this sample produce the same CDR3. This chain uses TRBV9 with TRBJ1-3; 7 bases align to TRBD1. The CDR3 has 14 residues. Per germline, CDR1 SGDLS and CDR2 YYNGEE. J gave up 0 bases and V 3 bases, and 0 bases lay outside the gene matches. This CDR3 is CASSGDSSGNTIYF. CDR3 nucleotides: TGTGCCAGCAGCGGGGACAGCTCTGGAAACACCATATATTTT.

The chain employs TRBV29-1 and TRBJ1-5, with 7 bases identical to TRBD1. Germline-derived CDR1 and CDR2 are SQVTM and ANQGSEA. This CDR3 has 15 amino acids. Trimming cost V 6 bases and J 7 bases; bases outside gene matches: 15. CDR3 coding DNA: TGCAGCGTCTCTTTGGGACAGTCTCTAGGGCAGCCCCAGCATTTT. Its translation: CSVSLGQSLGQPQHF. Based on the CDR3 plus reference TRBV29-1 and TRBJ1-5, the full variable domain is SAVISQKPSRDICQRGTSLTIQCQVDSQVTMMFWYRQQPGQSLTLIATANQGSEATYESGFVIDKFPISRPNLTFSTLTVSNMSPEDSSIYLCSVSLGQSLGQPQHFGDGTRLSIL.

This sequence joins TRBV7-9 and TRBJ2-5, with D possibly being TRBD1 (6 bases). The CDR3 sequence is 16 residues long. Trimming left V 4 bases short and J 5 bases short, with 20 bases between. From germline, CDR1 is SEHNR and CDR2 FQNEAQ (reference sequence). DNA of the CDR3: TGTGCCAGCAGCTCGGTTAGGGGGTTGAAGTGGGAGACCCAGTACTTC. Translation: CASSSVRGLKWETQYF.

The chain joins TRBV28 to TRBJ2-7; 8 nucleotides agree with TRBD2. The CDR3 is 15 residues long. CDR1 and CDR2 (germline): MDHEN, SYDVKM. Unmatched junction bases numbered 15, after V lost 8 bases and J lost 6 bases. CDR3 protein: CASGTAGVSLGEQYF. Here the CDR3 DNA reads TGTGCCAGCGGAACAGCGGGAGTCTCCCTTGGCGAGCAGTACTTC.

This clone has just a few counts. CDR3 bases: TGTGCCAGCAGCTTGGCCACGGGTAGCGGGGGCTACGAGCAGTACTTC. As protein: CASSLATGSGGYEQYF. J is TRBJ2-7 and V is TRBV5-4; the match to TRBD2 covers 9 bases. Germline V gives CDR1 SGHNT, CDR2 YYREEE (reference sequence). The CDR3 runs 16 residues. Trimming at V came to 0 bases and at J to 3 bases, leaving 7 bases not matched to a gene.

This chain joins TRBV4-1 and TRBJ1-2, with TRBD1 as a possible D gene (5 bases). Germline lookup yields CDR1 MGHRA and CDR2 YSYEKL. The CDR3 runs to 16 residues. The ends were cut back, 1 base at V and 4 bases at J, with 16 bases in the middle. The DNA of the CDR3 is TGCGCCAGCAGCCAAGGCCCGTCCAGGGTTCGCTATGGCTACACCTTC. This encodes CASSQGPSRVRYGYTF.

The CDR3 loop reads CSVGGLDYEQYF. In DNA form, the CDR3 reads TGCAGCGTTGGGGGACTAGATTACGAGCAGTACTTC. J is TRBJ2-7 and V is TRBV29-1, with 8 bases aligning to TRBD2. CDR3 length: 12 amino acids. Looked up from germline, CDR1 is SQVTM and CDR2 is ANQGSEA. The V and J ends lost 4 bases and 4 bases, in that order; junction bases with no gene match: 3.

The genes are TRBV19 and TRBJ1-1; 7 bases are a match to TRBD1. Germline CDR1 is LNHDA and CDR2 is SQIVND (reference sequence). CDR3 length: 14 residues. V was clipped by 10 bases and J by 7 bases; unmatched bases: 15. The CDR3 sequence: CATAQQGIISEAFF. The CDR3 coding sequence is TGTGCCACCGCTCAACAGGGGATTATTAGTGAAGCTTTCTTT.

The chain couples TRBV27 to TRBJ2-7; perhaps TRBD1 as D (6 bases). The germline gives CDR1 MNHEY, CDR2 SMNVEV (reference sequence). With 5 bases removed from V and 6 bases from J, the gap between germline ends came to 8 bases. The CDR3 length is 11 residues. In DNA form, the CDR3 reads TGTGCCAGCAGTGAGGGGGTCGAGCAGTACTTC. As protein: CASSEGVEQYF.

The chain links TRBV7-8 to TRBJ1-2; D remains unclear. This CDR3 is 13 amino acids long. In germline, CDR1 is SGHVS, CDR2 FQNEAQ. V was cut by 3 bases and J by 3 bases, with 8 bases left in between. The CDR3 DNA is TGTGCCAGCAGCTTTGGAGTGGACTATGGCTACACCTTC. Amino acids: CASSFGVDYGYTF.

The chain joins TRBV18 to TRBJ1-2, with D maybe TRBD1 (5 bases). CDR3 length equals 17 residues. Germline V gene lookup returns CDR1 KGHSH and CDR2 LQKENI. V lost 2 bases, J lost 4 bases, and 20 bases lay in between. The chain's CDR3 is CASSPTNRDLSFYGYTF. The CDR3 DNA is TGTGCCAGCTCACCAACTAACCGGGACCTCTCTTTCTATGGCTACACCTTC.

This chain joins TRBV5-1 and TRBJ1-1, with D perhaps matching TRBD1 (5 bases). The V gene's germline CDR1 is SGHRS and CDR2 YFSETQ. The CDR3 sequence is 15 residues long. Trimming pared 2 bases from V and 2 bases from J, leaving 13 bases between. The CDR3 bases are TGCGCCAGCAGCTTTGGGGCAGGAGGAAACACTGAAGCTTTCTTT. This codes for CASSFGAGGNTEAFF.

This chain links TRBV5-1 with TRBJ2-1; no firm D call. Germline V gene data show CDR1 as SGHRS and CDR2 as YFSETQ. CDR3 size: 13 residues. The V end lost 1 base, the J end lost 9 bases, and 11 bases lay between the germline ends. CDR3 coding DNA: TGCGCCAGCAGCTTGACAAGAGGTTTTGAGCAGTTCTTC. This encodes CASSLTRGFEQFF.